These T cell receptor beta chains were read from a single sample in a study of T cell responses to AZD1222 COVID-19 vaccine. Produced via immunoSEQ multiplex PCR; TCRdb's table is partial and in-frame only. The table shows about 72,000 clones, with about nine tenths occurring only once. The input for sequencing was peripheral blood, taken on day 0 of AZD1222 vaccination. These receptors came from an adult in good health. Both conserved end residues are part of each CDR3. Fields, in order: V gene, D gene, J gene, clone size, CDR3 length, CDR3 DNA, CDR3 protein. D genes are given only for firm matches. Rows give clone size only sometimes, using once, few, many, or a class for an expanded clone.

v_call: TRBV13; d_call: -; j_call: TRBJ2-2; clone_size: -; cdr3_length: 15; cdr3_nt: TGTGCCAGCAGCTACTATCTAAGAGGCACCGGGGAGCTGTTTTTT; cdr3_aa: CASSYYLRGTGELFF
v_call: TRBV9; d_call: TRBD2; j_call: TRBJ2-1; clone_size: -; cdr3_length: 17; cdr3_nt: TGTGCCAGCAGCGATAGTCCGGTGTTAGCGGGGGGCGGATCGCAGTTCTTC; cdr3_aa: CASSDSPVLAGGGSQFF
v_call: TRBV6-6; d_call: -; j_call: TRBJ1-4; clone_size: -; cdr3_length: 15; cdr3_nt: TGTGCCAGCAGTTATGAGGGGTTGGTAGGGGAAAAACTGTTTTTT; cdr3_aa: CASSYEGLVGEKLFF
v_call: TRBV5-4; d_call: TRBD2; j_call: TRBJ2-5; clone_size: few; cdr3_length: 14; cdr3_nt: TGTGCCAGCAGCTCCGCTAGCGGCGGGGAGACCCAGTACTTC; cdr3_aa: CASSSASGGETQYF
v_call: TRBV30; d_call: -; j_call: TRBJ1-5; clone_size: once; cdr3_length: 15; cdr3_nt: TGTGCCTGGAGTGGAAGGGTTGGTAGCAATCAGCCCCAGCATTTT; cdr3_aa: CAWSGRVGSNQPQHF
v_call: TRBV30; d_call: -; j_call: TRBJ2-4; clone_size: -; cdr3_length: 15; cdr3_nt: TGTGCCTGGAGCTCGGTCGGTGGGGCCAAAAACATTCAGTACTTC; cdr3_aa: CAWSSVGGAKNIQYF
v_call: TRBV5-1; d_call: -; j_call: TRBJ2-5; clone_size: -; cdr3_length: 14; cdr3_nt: TGCGCCAGCAGCTACGGACAAGGCCAAGAGACCCAGTACTTC; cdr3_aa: CASSYGQGQETQYF
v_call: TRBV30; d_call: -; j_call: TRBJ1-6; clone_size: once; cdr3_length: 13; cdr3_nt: TGTGCCTGCCAACAACCCAATAATTCACCCCTCCACTTT; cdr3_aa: CACQQPNNSPLHF
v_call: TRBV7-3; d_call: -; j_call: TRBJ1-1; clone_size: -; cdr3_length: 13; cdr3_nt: TGTGCCAGCAGCACACAGCCGAACACTGAAGCTTTCTTT; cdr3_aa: CASSTQPNTEAFF
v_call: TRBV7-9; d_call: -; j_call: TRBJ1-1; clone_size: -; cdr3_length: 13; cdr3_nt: TGTGCCAGCAGCCGTGACCGGAACACTGAAGCTTTCTTT; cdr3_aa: CASSRDRNTEAFF
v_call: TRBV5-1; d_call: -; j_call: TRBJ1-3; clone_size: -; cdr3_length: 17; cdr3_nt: TGCGCCAGCAGCTCTGCTCCGGGATATTACTCTGGAAACACCATATATTTT; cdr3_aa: CASSSAPGYYSGNTIYF
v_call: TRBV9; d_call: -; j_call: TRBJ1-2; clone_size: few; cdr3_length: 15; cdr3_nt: TGTGCCAGCAGCGTAGAGATTGGGGGATCCTATGGCTACACCTTC; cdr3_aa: CASSVEIGGSYGYTF
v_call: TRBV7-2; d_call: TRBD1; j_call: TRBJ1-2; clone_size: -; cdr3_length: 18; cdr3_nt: TGTGCCAGCAGCTTAGGCCCCCCAGGGGGGGGTTACCTGGGGGGCTACACCTTC; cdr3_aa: CASSLGPPGGGYLGGYTF
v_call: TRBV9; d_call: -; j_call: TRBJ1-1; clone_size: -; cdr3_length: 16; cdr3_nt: TGTGCCAGCAGCGTAGAGGCGGCGGAGAATAATCCTGAAGCTTTCTTT; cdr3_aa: CASSVEAAENNPEAFF
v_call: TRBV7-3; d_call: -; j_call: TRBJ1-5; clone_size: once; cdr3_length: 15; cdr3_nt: TGTGCCAGCAGCTTAAATGGCAATAGCAATCAGCCCCAGCATTTT; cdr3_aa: CASSLNGNSNQPQHF
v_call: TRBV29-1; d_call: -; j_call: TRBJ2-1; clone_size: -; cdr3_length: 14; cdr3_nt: TGCAGCGTTCCCACAGGGAGCTCCTACAATGAGCAGTTCTTC; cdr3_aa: CSVPTGSSYNEQFF